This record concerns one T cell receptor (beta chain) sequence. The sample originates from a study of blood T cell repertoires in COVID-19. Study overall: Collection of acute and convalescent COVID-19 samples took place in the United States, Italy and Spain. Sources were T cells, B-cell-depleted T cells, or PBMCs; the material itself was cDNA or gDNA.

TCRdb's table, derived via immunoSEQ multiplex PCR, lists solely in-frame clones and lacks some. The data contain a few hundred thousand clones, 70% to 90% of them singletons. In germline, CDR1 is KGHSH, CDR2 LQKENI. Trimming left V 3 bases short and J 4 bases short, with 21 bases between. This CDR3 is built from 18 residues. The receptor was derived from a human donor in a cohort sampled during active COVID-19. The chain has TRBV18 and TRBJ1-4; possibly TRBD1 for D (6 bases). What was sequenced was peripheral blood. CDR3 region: CASSPQSMTGPFNEKLFF. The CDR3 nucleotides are TGTGCCAGCTCACCCCAGAGTATGACAGGTCCTTTTAATGAAAAACTGTTTTTT.